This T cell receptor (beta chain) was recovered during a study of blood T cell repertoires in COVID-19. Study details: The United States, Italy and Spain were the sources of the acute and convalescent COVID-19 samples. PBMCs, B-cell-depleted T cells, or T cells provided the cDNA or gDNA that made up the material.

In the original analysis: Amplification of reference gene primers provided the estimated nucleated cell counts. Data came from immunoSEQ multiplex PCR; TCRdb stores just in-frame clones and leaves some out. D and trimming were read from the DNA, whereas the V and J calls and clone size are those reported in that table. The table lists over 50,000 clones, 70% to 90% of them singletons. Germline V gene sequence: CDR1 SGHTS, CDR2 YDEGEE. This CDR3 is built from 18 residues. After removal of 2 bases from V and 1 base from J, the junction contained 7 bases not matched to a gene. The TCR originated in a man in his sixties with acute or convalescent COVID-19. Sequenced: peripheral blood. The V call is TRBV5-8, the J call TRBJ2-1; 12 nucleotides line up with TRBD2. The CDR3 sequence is CASSFSPGLAGSYNEQFF. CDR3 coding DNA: TGTGCCAGCAGCTTCTCACCGGGACTAGCGGGTTCCTACAATGAGCAGTTCTTC.